This TCR beta chain was recovered during a study of cytomegalovirus exposure and HLA in healthy donors. The study's findings and limits: TCR beta V- and J-gene trimming was later associated with a missense DCLRE1C variant.

This CDR3 is built from 16 residues. Looked up from germline, CDR1 is SGHRS and CDR2 is YFSETQ. With V trimmed by 3 bases and J by 5 bases, 10 bases remained unmatched. The PCR employed 60 Vbeta primers together with 13 Jbeta primers. Clones were read by immunoSEQ multiplex PCR, and TCRdb kept only the in-frame ones, dropping some. The profile covers hundreds of thousands of clones, with more than 65% appearing a single time and roughly 0.6% taken by the ten largest. A note on this clone: What it recognizes is unknown.

The receptor was isolated from a man younger than 35 in good health and CMV-seronegative. The chain uses TRBV5-1 and TRBJ2-5, with 10 nucleotides matching TRBD2. Sequencing was done on a sample of PBMCs. The CDR3 sequence: CASSSWGLASGETQYF. The CDR3 DNA sequence: TGCGCCAGCAGCTCCTGGGGACTAGCGAGTGGGGAGACCCAGTACTTC.